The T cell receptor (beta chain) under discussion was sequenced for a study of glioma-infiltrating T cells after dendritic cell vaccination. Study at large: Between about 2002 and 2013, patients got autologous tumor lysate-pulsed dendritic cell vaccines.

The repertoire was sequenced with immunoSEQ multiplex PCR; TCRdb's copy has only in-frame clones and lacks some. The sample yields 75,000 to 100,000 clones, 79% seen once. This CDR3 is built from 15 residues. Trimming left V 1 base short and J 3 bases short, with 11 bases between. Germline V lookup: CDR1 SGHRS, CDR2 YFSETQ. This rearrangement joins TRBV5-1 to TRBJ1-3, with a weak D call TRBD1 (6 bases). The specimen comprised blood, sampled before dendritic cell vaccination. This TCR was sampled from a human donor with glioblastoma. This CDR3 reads CASSLSGDLGNTIYF. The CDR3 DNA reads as TGCGCCAGCAGCTTGTCAGGGGATCTTGGAAACACCATATATTTT.